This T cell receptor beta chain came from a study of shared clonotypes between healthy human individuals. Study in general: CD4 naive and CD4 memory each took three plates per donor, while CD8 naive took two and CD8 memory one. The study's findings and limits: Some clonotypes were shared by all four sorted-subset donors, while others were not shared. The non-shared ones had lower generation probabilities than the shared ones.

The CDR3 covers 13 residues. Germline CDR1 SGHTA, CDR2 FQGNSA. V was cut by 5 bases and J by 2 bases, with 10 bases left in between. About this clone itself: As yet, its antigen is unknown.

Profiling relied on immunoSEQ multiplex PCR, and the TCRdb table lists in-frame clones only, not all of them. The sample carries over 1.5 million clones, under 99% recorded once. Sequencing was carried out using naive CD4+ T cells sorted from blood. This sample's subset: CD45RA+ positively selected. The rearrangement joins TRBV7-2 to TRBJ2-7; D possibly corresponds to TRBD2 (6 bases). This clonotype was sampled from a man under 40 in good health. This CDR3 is CASSLGTPYEQYF. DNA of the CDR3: TGTGCCAGCAGCCTCGGGACTCCCTACGAGCAGTACTTC.